These 2 T cell receptor beta chains were sequenced from one sample in a study of identical twins. TCRdb called the 5' RACE reads again in MiXCR, with one record for every CDR3 protein. The sample has roughly 200,000 distinct CDR3 sequences; less than 20% are singletons. This sample also appeared in a second study, on T cells expressing NK-cell markers.

Sequencing used CD8+ T cells sorted from blood. These TCRs come from a young woman in good health.

The rearrangement joins TRBV13 to TRBJ1-4; the D gene is possibly TRBD1 (5 bases). Trimming cost V 3 bases and J 8 bases, with 13 bases left between them. CDR1 is PRHDT, CDR2 FYEKMQ, per germline (reference sequence). This CDR3 comprises 14 residues. The CDR3 protein is CASSFASEGEKLFF. The CDR3 nucleotides read TGTGCCAGCAGCTTTGCATCTGAGGGGGAAAAACTGTTTTTT.

Concerning this clonotype itself: Germline and junction disagree at one end, which may indicate a read error. The chain uses TRBV7-7 and TRBJ2-7, with 7 nucleotides matching TRBD2. The CDR3 loop spans 14 amino acids. Per the germline V gene, CDR1 is SSHAT and CDR2 is FNYEAQ (reference sequence). Written as DNA, the CDR3 is TGTGCTAGCAGCTTAACCCCGGGACTAAACGAGCAGTACTTC. It is translated as CASSLTPGLNEQYF.